This TCR beta chain was identified during a study of graft-versus-host responses after intestinal transplantation. Study in general: Multivisceral, liver-intestinal, or isolated intestinal grafts went to recipients. Each recipient received anti-thymocyte globulin induction, then tacrolimus and steroids for 2 to 4 years. Study outcomes and limitations: Some GvH clones appeared in ileal mucosa or blood before recipient bone marrow. Graft-donor T cell macrochimerism coincided with high graft-versus-host to host-versus-graft clonal ratios in allografts.

The CDR3 runs to 14 residues. The V end lost 3 bases, the J end lost 0 bases, and 6 bases lay between the germline ends. CDR1 is SGHTA, CDR2 FQGNSA, per germline. Method: immunoSEQ multiplex PCR; TCRdb's copy keeps in-frame clones and lacks some. The table lists more than 2,500 clones, 90% to 95% of them singletons. Remarks on this clone: Its antigen remains unidentified.

V usage is TRBV7-2 and J usage is TRBJ1-5; D ambiguous. The sequenced sample was bone marrow, obtained 350 to 400 days after transplant. This TCR derives from a human patient who received an intestinal transplant, so some T cells may come from the graft donor. The CDR3 DNA reads as TGTGCCAGCAGCTTTATGATTAGCAATCAGCCCCAGCATTTT. This sequence encodes CASSFMISNQPQHF.